The next 25 T cell receptor beta chains were all read from a single sample in a study of regulatory T cells in long-lasting Graves disease. Time point given: newly diagnosed GD, antithyroid drugs for less than 3 months. Scientists built the TCR library using RNA that was extracted from PBMCs. Assembly of TCR beta libraries relied on iRepertoire HTBI primers together with Arm-PCR of CDR3 regions. TCRdb used MiXCR to reprocess the multiplex PCR reads, holding one entry per CDR3 protein. The data show 420,000 or so distinct CDR3 sequences, 16% seen once. A further study also used this sample, focusing on T cells in Graves' hyperthyroidism and ophthalmopathy.

The sample consisted of peripheral blood mononuclear cells (PBMCs), taken at new diagnosis, from a patient treated with antithyroid drugs. All receptors come from a woman between 18 and 29 years old with Graves disease.

Concerning this clonotype itself: A much larger clone differs from this one at a single base, so this may be a read error. The rearrangement joins TRBV6-1 to TRBJ2-3; D might be TRBD2 (6 bases). The CDR3 is 14 residues long. Trimming took off 7 bases at V and 2 bases at J, with 13 bases between the two ends. Per the germline V gene, CDR1 is MNHNS and CDR2 is SASEGT. The CDR3 bases are TGTGCCAGCAATTTAGCGGAACACACAGATACGCAGTATTTT. Protein product: CASNLAEHTDTQYF.

This clonotype showed up many times. The genes are TRBV20-1 and TRBJ2-3; 8 bases line up with TRBD2. Unmatched junction bases numbered 13, after V lost 2 bases and J lost 6 bases. The length of the CDR3 is 16 residues. Germline V gene lookup returns CDR1 DFQATT and CDR2 SNEGSKA (reference sequence). The CDR3 sequence is CSARSGLGSGIDTQYF. CDR3 in DNA: TGCAGTGCTAGATCGGGGTTGGGTAGCGGGATTGATACGCAGTATTTT.

This clonotype was found a few times. The CDR3 is CASSGDGGETQYF. The CDR3 DNA reads as TGTGCCAGCAGTGGGGATGGAGGGGAGACCCAGTACTTC. The chain carries TRBV2 and TRBJ2-5; D might be TRBD2 (6 bases). Germline V gives CDR1 SNHLY, CDR2 FYNNEI. The CDR3 consists of 13 residues. V was cut by 4 bases and J by 5 bases, with 11 bases left in between.

In nucleotides, the CDR3 is TGTGCCAGCAGTGAATGGGGGGACAGGAGCGAAAATGGCTACACCTTC. Translating it yields CASSEWGDRSENGYTF. The gene calls are TRBV6-1 and TRBJ1-2; 8 positions match TRBD1. Looked up from germline, CDR1 is MNHNS and CDR2 is SASEGT. V lost 2 bases to trimming and J lost 6 bases; unmatched junction nucleotides: 11. The CDR3 loop spans 16 amino acids.

In its sample, this clonotype was seen many times. It is unclear where the CDR3 begins or ends on the DNA, so no DNA is shown, and the CDR3 is as TCRdb lists it. The chain uses TRBV6-2 or TRBV6-3 and TRBJ2-7. Termini included, the CDR3 measures 17 amino acids. Germline V gene lookup returns CDR1 MNHEY and CDR2 SVGEGT. This chain's CDR3 is CASSYSINQHFGIEQYF.

This clonotype was counted only a few times. The V and J genes are TRBV7-9 and TRBJ1-5, with D uncertain. V lost 8 bases, J lost 0 bases, and 11 bases lay in between. Germline V CDR1 and CDR2: SEHNR, FQNEAQ (reference sequence). CDR3 size: 14 residues. CDR3 in DNA: TGTGCCAGCCGAAACGGAGATAGCAATCAGCCCCAGCATTTT. As protein: CASRNGDSNQPQHF.

The CDR3 nucleotides are TGTGCCAGCAGTTTATTAGGCGTGAACAATGAGCAGTTCTTC. It encodes CASSLLGVNNEQFF. V gene TRBV28 combines with J gene TRBJ2-1; D is unclear. Germline loops: CDR1 MDHEN, CDR2 SYDVKM. V gave up 1 base and J gave up 5 bases, with 9 bases separating them. The CDR3 extends over 14 amino acids.

This clonotype was detected many times. The J gene is TRBJ2-3, the V gene TRBV7-8, with D possibly TRBD1 on 6 matching bases. V lost 4 bases, J lost 1 base, and 9 bases lay in between. In germline, CDR1 is SGHVS, CDR2 FQNEAQ. The CDR3 has 14 amino acids. The CDR3 DNA sequence: TGTGCCAGCAGCTCTAGACAGGGCACAGATACGCAGTATTTT. Protein sequence: CASSSRQGTDTQYF.

This clonotype turned up a few times. The chain links TRBV6-5 to TRBJ2-3, with D tentatively TRBD2 (5 bases). Germline-derived CDR1 and CDR2 are MNHEY and SVGAGI. The germline V and J ends were trimmed by 0 bases and 6 bases, with 10 bases remaining between them. CDR3 length: 14 residues. CDR3 in amino acids: CASSYSTRADTQYF. The CDR3 nucleotides read TGTGCCAGCAGTTACTCCACGCGGGCGGATACGCAGTATTTT.

This clonotype was recorded many times. The chain combines TRBV20-1 with TRBJ2-3, with TRBD2 identical over 7 bases. CDR3 size: 15 residues. CDR1 is DFQATT and CDR2 is SNEGSKA in the germline V gene (reference sequence). The ends lost 4 bases at V and 1 base at J; junction bases unmatched: 8. The CDR3 spells CSANSLADRTDTQYF. CDR3 sequence (DNA): TGCAGTGCTAATTCCCTAGCGGACCGCACAGATACGCAGTATTTT.

This clonotype was detected many times. CDR3 loop: CASSYQGGGNSEAFF. CDR3 coding DNA: TGCGCCAGCAGCTACCAAGGGGGAGGAAACTCTGAAGCTTTCTTT. J is TRBJ1-1 and V is TRBV5-1; TRBD1 is a possible D gene (6 bases). Germline CDR1 SGHRS, CDR2 YFSETQ. The CDR3 runs 15 residues. Trimming pared 3 bases from V and 6 bases from J, leaving 18 bases between.

This clonotype appeared a few times. The rearrangement joins TRBV7-9 to TRBJ2-1; D perhaps matches TRBD2 (5 bases). The CDR3 runs to 13 residues. Between the trimmed V and J ends, which lost 7 bases and 2 bases, there was a span of 9 bases. The germline CDR1 and CDR2 sequences are SEHNR and FQNEAQ (reference sequence). CDR3 residues: CASIGGPYNEQFF. CDR3 sequence (DNA): TGTGCCAGCATAGGAGGACCCTACAATGAGCAGTTCTTC.

This clonotype has ten or more counts. The CDR3, as DNA: TGTGCCAGCAGTTCGGCGGGACAGGGTATCGATGAGCAGTTCTTC. As protein: CASSSAGQGIDEQFF. This chain links TRBV28 with TRBJ2-1, with 9 bases that match TRBD1. This CDR3 region has 15 residues. The J segment lost 8 bases and the V segment lost 4 bases, leaving 9 bases of the junction unmatched. Germline assignment: CDR1 MDHEN and CDR2 SYDVKM.

There are many counts of this clonotype. The chain employs TRBV28 and TRBJ2-7; possible D gene TRBD2, 6 bases. Between the trimmed V and J ends, which lost 2 bases and 6 bases, there was a span of 17 bases. The CDR3 spans 15 residues. Germline-derived CDR1 and CDR2 are MDHEN and SYDVKM. CDR3 amino acids: CASSLRRLVSFEQYF. The CDR3 DNA reads TGTGCCAGCAGTTTAAGGAGACTAGTTTCTTTCGAGCAGTACTTC.

CDR3 loop: CASSPRGGELKYNEQFF. CDR3 bases: TGTGCCAGCAGCCCGAGGGGCGGCGAACTGAAGTACAATGAGCAGTTCTTC. The chain uses TRBV7-2 and TRBJ2-1; D tentatively fits TRBD1 or TRBD2 (5 bases each). V was shortened by 5 bases and J by 4 bases, with 21 bases between the two germline ends. The CDR3 is 17 amino acids. Germline loops: CDR1 SGHTA, CDR2 FQGNSA.

This clonotype was seen a few times. The chain couples TRBV11-2 to TRBJ2-2; 10 positions agree with TRBD2. The CDR3 is 16 residues long. The germline V gene encodes CDR1 SGHAT and CDR2 FQNNGV. The trim removed 6 bases at V and 1 base at J, leaving 5 bases unmatched. The CDR3, as DNA: TGTGCCAGCAGTTACGCTAGCGGGAGGAACACCGGGGAGCTGTTTTTT. This encodes CASSYASGRNTGELFF.

About this clonotype: With a much larger clone just one base away, this may be a read error. The chain couples TRBV3-1 to TRBJ2-1; no clear D. CDR3 length equals 14 residues. CDR1 is LGHDT, CDR2 YNNKEL, per germline (reference sequence). The CDR3 is CASGQDRSYNEQFF. CDR3 bases: TGTGCCAGCGGCCAGGACCGCTCCTACAATGAGCAGTTCTTC.

This clonotype has ten or more counts. DNA of the CDR3: TGTGCCAGCAGCTCGCGGACGGGAGGATCAGATACGCAGTATTTT. It specifies CASSSRTGGSDTQYF. The chain links TRBV7-8 to TRBJ2-3, with 7 bases aligning to TRBD2. This CDR3 contains 15 residues. With 4 bases clipped from V and 4 bases from J, the junction kept 8 bases outside the gene matches. Germline V gives CDR1 SGHVS, CDR2 FQNEAQ.

The sample holds many counts of this clonotype. The chain is built from TRBV7-9 and TRBJ1-2; no firm D call. The germline CDR1 and CDR2 sequences are SEHNR and FQNEAQ (reference sequence). V shed 4 bases and J shed 4 bases, with 16 bases lying between them. This CDR3 contains 15 residues. The CDR3 loop is CASSSDPERGYGYTF. DNA of the CDR3: TGTGCCAGCAGCTCTGACCCCGAGCGGGGCTATGGCTACACCTTC.

This clonotype was counted at least ten times. This chain joins TRBV3-1 and TRBJ1-1, with D possibly TRBD1 on 6 matching bases. Looked up from germline, CDR1 is LGHDT and CDR2 is YNNKEL (reference sequence). The V gene lost 9 bases and the J gene lost 1 base, with 9 bases spanning the gap. This CDR3 region has 12 residues. CDR3 sequence reads: CASKQGNTEAFF. The CDR3 nucleotides read TGTGCCAGTAAACAGGGGAACACTGAAGCTTTCTTT.

The chain is built from TRBV12-3 or TRBV12-4 and TRBJ1-4; perhaps TRBD1 as D (6 bases). Deletions cut 5 bases from V and 6 bases from J, with 16 bases between. The CDR3 length is 15 residues. The CDR3, as DNA: TGTGCCAGCAGTCTCCTTCGGGGGCTGGATGAAAAACTGTTTTTT. This gives the protein CASSLLRGLDEKLFF.

This clonotype was seen at least ten times. J is TRBJ2-1 and V is TRBV6-1; 9 bases fit TRBD2. Per germline, CDR1 MNHNS and CDR2 SASEGT. The CDR3 has 15 amino acids. V lost 6 bases to trimming and J lost 5 bases; unmatched junction nucleotides: 8. CDR3 protein: CASRTLRGRDNEQFF. Here the CDR3 DNA reads TGTGCCAGCAGGACCCTACGCGGGAGGGACAATGAGCAGTTCTTC.

This clonotype was detected many times. The V and J genes are TRBV4-3 and TRBJ2-7; 7 bases are a match to TRBD2. V lost 0 bases, J lost 1 base, and 6 bases stayed unmatched. This CDR3 comprises 16 residues. CDR1 LGHNA and CDR2 YSLEER come from the germline V gene. CDR3 protein: CASSQERSGISYEQYF. Written as DNA, the CDR3 is TGCGCCAGCAGCCAAGAACGGAGCGGGATTTCCTACGAGCAGTACTTC.

Concerning this clonotype: A much larger clone lies a single base off, so this may be a read error. The chain employs TRBV6-2 or TRBV6-3 and TRBJ2-7, with D hard to call. The CDR3 consists of 11 residues. The germline V gene encodes CDR1 MNHEY and CDR2 SVGEGT. CDR3 bases: TGTGTCAGCAGTTACGGTTACGAGCAGTACTTC. It yields the protein CVSSYGYEQYF.

Ten or more counts support this clonotype. This sequence joins TRBV6-2 or TRBV6-3 and TRBJ2-1; TRBD2 matches 8 bases. The V segment lost 5 bases and the J segment 3 bases; nucleotides outside the gene matches: 12. This CDR3 has 17 residues. Germline CDR1 and CDR2: MNHEY and SVGEGT. CDR3 loop: CASSPTLAGPNYNEQFF. The CDR3 DNA follows: TGTGCCAGCAGTCCGACCTTAGCGGGACCGAACTACAATGAGCAGTTCTTC.